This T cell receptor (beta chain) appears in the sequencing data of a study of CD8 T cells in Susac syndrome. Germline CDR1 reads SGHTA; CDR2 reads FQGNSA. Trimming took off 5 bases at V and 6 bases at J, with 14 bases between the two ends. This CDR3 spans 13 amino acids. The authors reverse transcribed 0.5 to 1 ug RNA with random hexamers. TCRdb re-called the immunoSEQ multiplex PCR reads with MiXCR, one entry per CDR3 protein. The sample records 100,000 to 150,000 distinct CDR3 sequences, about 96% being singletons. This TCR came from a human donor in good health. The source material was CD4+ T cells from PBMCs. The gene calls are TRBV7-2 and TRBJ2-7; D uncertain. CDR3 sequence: CASSGRSPLEQYF. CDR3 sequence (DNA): TGTGCCAGCAGCGGAAGGTCCCCACTCGAGCAGTACTTC.